Listed below are T cell receptor beta chains from one sample, sequenced in a study of blood T cell repertoires in COVID-19. Generated by immunoSEQ multiplex PCR, the TCRdb table keeps only in-frame clones and is missing some. Found here are around 60,000 clones, 65% to 90% of them singletons; the top ten hold about a tenth. Sequencing input: peripheral blood. These receptors originate from a man aged 50 to 59 with COVID-19, enrolled during active disease. CDR3s include the opening cysteine and the closing phenylalanine or tryptophan. The D gene is left open where the match is weak. Clone size is shown for a subset of rows, as once, few, many or a class of expanded clone.

>TRBD1|TRBV6-2/TRBV6-3|.|TRBJ1-4
CASSPGTGVSATNEKLFF
TGTGCCAGCAGCCCCGGGACAGGTGTATCTGCAACTAATGAAAAACTGTTTTTT
>TRBD1|TRBV9|many|TRBJ2-2
CASSPQGASGELFF
TGTGCCAGCAGCCCACAGGGGGCGTCGGGGGAGCTGTTTTTT
>.|TRBV7-2|.|TRBJ2-3
CASSLRSSTDTQYF
TGTGCCAGCAGCTTAAGGAGTAGCACAGATACGCAGTATTTT
>TRBD1|TRBV30|.|TRBJ1-5
CAWGKDRGQPQHF
TGTGCCTGGGGAAAGGACAGGGGTCAGCCCCAGCATTTT
>.|TRBV19|.|TRBJ2-7
CASSISGFYEQYF
TGTGCCAGTAGTATATCGGGGTTCTACGAGCAGTACTTC
>.|TRBV10-3|.|TRBJ1-3
CAIRVGRDGNTIYF
TGTGCCATCAGGGTGGGCAGAGACGGAAACACCATATATTTT
>.|TRBV14|once|TRBJ1-6
CASSQVMSGGPLHF
TGTGCCAGCAGCCAAGTAATGTCGGGGGGACCCCTCCACTTT
>TRBD2|TRBV9|.|TRBJ2-1
CASSVVAGEYPNEQFF
TGTGCCAGCAGCGTCGTAGCGGGAGAGTACCCCAATGAGCAGTTCTTC
>.|TRBV25-1|.|TRBJ1-2
CASSEYSSYGYTF
TGTGCCAGCAGTGAATATTCCTCGTATGGCTACACCTTC
>.|TRBV7-8|.|TRBJ2-1
CASSLTTSKQFF
TGTGCCAGCAGCTTGACTACTAGCAAGCAGTTCTTC
>.|TRBV28|few|TRBJ1-2
CASSLGRLANYGYTF
TGTGCCAGCAGTTTAGGCAGGTTAGCTAACTATGGCTACACCTTC
>.|TRBV5-1|.|TRBJ2-3
CASSPRGSGTDTQYF
TGCGCCAGCAGTCCCAGGGGATCGGGCACAGATACGCAGTATTTT
>TRBD2|TRBV6-1|.|TRBJ2-7
CASSEARASGRDEQYF
TGTGCCAGCAGTGAAGCGCGCGCTAGCGGGAGGGACGAGCAGTACTTC
>TRBD2|TRBV9|.|TRBJ2-1
CASSAYTSGPRDEQFF
TGTGCCAGCAGCGCATACACTAGCGGCCCAAGGGATGAGCAGTTCTTC
>.|TRBV9|.|TRBJ1-4
CASSVGAATNEKLFF
TGTGCCAGCAGCGTAGGGGCTGCAACTAATGAAAAACTGTTTTTT
>.|TRBV14|.|TRBJ2-7
CASSQGGAGQYF
TGTGCCAGCAGCCAAGGTGGAGCGGGGCAGTACTTC
>.|TRBV28|.|TRBJ2-7
CASRPQGQRSSYEQYF
TGTGCCAGCAGACCCCAAGGACAGAGGAGCTCCTACGAGCAGTACTTC
>.|TRBV29-1|.|TRBJ1-2
CSVEYTGTWGGYTF
TGCAGCGTTGAATACACAGGGACCTGGGGTGGCTACACCTTC
>.|TRBV28|.|TRBJ2-2
CAGKSGTGELFF
TGTGCCGGCAAGTCAGGTACCGGGGAGCTGTTTTTT
>.|TRBV2|.|TRBJ1-3
CASRGMGAASGNTIYF
TGTGCCAGCAGAGGAATGGGGGCAGCCTCTGGAAACACCATATATTTT
>.|TRBV3-1/TRBV3-2|once|TRBJ2-2
CASSQDLSGELFF
TGTGCCAGCAGCCAAGACCTCTCCGGGGAGCTGTTTTTT
>TRBD1|TRBV18|.|TRBJ1-5
CASSPRQGTGGWSNQPQHF
TGTGCCAGCTCACCACGGCAAGGGACAGGGGGCTGGAGCAATCAGCCCCAGCATTTT
>.|TRBV5-4|.|TRBJ2-4
CASSLDLRNIQYF
TGTGCCAGCAGCTTGGACCTGCGGAACATTCAGTACTTC
>TRBD2|TRBV29-1|.|TRBJ2-1
CSGGLAGEYNEQFF
TGCAGCGGCGGACTAGCGGGGGAATACAATGAGCAGTTCTTC
>TRBD1|TRBV3-1/TRBV3-2|.|TRBJ1-6
CASSTRDRGQSPLHF
TGTGCCAGCAGCACCCGGGACAGGGGGCAATCACCCCTCCACTTT
>TRBD1|TRBV15|once|TRBJ2-1
CATGARTGVIHNEQFF
TGTGCCACGGGAGCGAGGACAGGGGTAATCCACAATGAGCAGTTCTTC
>.|TRBV28|few|TRBJ1-6
CASSLNNSPLHF
TGTGCCAGCAGCCTAAATAATTCACCCCTCCACTTT
>TRBD2|TRBV11-2|.|TRBJ2-3
CASSSNLAGGTDTQYF
TGTGCCAGCAGCTCGAACTTAGCGGGAGGCACAGATACGCAGTATTTT
>.|TRBV5-1|.|TRBJ1-2
CASSLRGNYGYTF
TGCGCCAGCAGCTTGCGGGGAAACTATGGCTACACCTTC
>TRBD2|TRBV15|.|TRBJ2-2
CATSRDPFSLAGGDTGELFF
TGTGCCACCAGCAGAGATCCCTTTTCGCTAGCGGGAGGGGACACCGGGGAGCTGTTTTTT
>TRBD1|TRBV28|.|TRBJ1-6
CASSPGTGGSPLHF
TGTGCCAGCAGTCCCGGGACAGGGGGTTCACCCCTCCACTTT
>TRBD1|TRBV28|few|TRBJ1-2
CASSEGGSLYGYTF
TGTGCCAGCAGTGAAGGGGGCAGTCTCTATGGCTACACCTTC
>.|TRBV14|.|TRBJ1-2
CASSLQGNYGYTF
TGTGCCAGCAGCCTTCAGGGGAACTATGGCTACACCTTC
>.|TRBV6-1|.|TRBJ2-7
CASSEQGSSYEQYF
TGTGCCAGCAGTGAACAGGGGAGCTCCTACGAGCAGTACTTC
>.|TRBV6-1|few|TRBJ2-1
CASSESTEMNEQFF
TGTGCCAGCAGTGAATCAACCGAGATGAATGAGCAGTTCTTC
>TRBD2|TRBV30|once|TRBJ2-7
CAWSVAGDGYEQYF
TGTGCCTGGAGTGTAGCGGGAGATGGCTACGAGCAGTACTTC
>TRBD2|TRBV30|.|TRBJ2-1
CAWSPPGGYNEQFF
TGTGCCTGGAGTCCACCGGGGGGATACAATGAGCAGTTCTTC
>.|TRBV2|.|TRBJ2-2
CASSEQNTGELFF
TGTGCCAGCAGTGAACAGAACACCGGGGAGCTGTTTTTT
>.|TRBV2|once|TRBJ1-2
CASKRLSGDGYTF
TGTGCCAGCAAGAGGTTATCAGGGGATGGCTACACCTTC
>.|TRBV6-2/TRBV6-3|.|TRBJ1-5
CASSYGGTTQPQHF
TGTGCCAGCAGTTACGGGGGGACGACTCAGCCCCAGCATTTT
>.|TRBV29-1|.|TRBJ1-1
CSAQGHTEAFF
TGCAGCGCTCAGGGGCACACTGAAGCTTTCTTT
>TRBD2|TRBV19|.|TRBJ2-7
CASSVAGGYYEQYF
TGTGCCAGTAGTGTGGCGGGGGGGTACTACGAGCAGTACTTC
>.|TRBV14|.|TRBJ2-5
CASSSKGLQETQYF
TGTGCCAGCAGCTCCAAGGGGCTCCAAGAGACCCAGTACTTC
>TRBD2|TRBV9|.|TRBJ2-1
CASSVWASGANEQFF
TGTGCCAGCAGCGTTTGGGCTAGCGGGGCAAACGAGCAGTTCTTC
>TRBD1|TRBV7-3|.|TRBJ1-6
CASSPRTGTVSPLHF
TGTGCCAGCAGCCCACGGACAGGGACTGTTTCACCCCTCCACTTT
>TRBD1|TRBV5-1|.|TRBJ1-1
CASSLEGTGMNTEAFF
TGCGCCAGCAGCTTGGAGGGGACAGGGATGAACACTGAAGCTTTCTTT